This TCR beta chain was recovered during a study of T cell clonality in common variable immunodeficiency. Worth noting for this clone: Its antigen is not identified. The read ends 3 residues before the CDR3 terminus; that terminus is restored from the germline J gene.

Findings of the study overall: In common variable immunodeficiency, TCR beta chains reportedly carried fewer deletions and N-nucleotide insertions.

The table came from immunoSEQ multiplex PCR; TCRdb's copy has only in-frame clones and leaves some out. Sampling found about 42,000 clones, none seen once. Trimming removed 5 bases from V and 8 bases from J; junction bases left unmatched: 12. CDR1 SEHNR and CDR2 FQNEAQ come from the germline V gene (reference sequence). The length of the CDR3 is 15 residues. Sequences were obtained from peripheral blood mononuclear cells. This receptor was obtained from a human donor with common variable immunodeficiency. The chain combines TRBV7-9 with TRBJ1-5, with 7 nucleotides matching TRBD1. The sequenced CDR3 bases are TGTGCCAGCAGCCAAACCGAGACAGGGAATAAGCCC. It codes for CASSQTETGNKP. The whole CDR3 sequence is CASSQTETGNKPQHF.